Below, 6 T cell receptor beta chains from the same sample are listed, as sequenced in a study of blood T cell repertoires in COVID-19. Clones were sequenced by immunoSEQ multiplex PCR, and TCRdb holds only the in-frame ones, with some missing. Of 150,000 or so clones listed, 87% are singletons. Specimen: peripheral blood. Receptor source: a man at least 80 years old with acute or convalescent COVID-19.

V is TRBV5-1 and J is TRBJ2-1, with 12 bases aligning to TRBD2. CDR3 size: 19 residues. V lost 4 bases to trimming and J lost 0 bases; unmatched junction nucleotides: 11. Germline V gives CDR1 SGHRS, CDR2 YFSETQ. The CDR3, as DNA: TGCGCCAGCAGCCCAAGACGGACTAGCGGGACGAGCTCCTACAATGAGCAGTTCTTC. Translating it yields CASSPRRTSGTSSYNEQFF.

This chain uses TRBV4-2 with TRBJ2-6; the D gene is possibly TRBD1 (6 bases). V gave up 3 bases and J gave up 0 bases, with 30 bases separating them. Germline V CDR1 and CDR2: LGHNA, YNFKEQ. The CDR3 spans 23 residues. CDR3 coding DNA: TGTGCCAGCAGCCAGGGGGCTTCGGGCTCCGCACCCACTCTCGTCTCTGGGGCCAACGTCCTGACTTTC. Translating it yields CASSQGASGSAPTLVSGANVLTF.

The V and J genes are TRBV4-2 and TRBJ2-3, with 8 nucleotides matching TRBD2. Germline assignment: CDR1 LGHNA and CDR2 YNFKEQ. Trimming removed 2 bases from V and 5 bases from J; junction bases left unmatched: 3. This CDR3 region has 14 residues. The chain's CDR3 is CASSQTGGRDTQYF. CDR3 coding DNA: TGTGCCAGCAGCCAAACGGGGGGGCGAGATACGCAGTATTTT.

The V and J genes are TRBV6-2 or TRBV6-3 and TRBJ2-6, with TRBD1 matching over 10 bases. The CDR3 has 18 amino acids. Looked up from germline, CDR1 is MNHEY and CDR2 is SVGEGT. J lost 3 bases, V lost 2 bases, and 7 bases had no gene match. The CDR3, as DNA: TGTGCCAGCAGTTACCTCTGGACAGGGGGTGGTGGGGCCAACGTCCTGACTTTC. It is translated as CASSYLWTGGGGANVLTF.

The chain is built from TRBV28 and TRBJ1-6, with 7 positions matching TRBD1. This CDR3 is built from 15 residues. With V trimmed by 4 bases and J by 4 bases, 4 bases remained unmatched. Germline V lookup: CDR1 MDHEN, CDR2 SYDVKM. Written as DNA, the CDR3 is TGTGCCAGCAGTTATAGGGGACAGTATAATTCACCCCTCCACTTT. It translates to CASSYRGQYNSPLHF.

V usage is TRBV12-3 or TRBV12-4 and J usage is TRBJ1-4; 7 bases are shared with TRBD1. With V trimmed by 9 bases and J by 4 bases, 5 bases remained unmatched. The CDR3 spans 13 residues. CDR3: CASLRQGNEKLFF. In nucleotides, the CDR3 is TGTGCCAGTCTAAGACAGGGTAATGAAAAACTGTTTTTT.